These 22 T cell receptor beta chains were sequenced from one sample in a study of shared T cell receptors in the human thymus (dated by TCRdb to about 2021). The library came from the immunoSEQ multiplex PCR assay. The clones in this table, taken by TCRdb from immuneACCESS, are in-frame only. Not every clone is retained; where verified, under half of the shortfall comes from an unresolved V gene, and the cause of the rest is unknown. The sample contains some 700,000 clones, 80% to 90% of them found a single time. More than 0.01% of the sample lies in the top ten. This sample also belongs to another study, concerning human thymus T cells.

Sequenced sample: thymocytes. Source of these receptors: a girl less than two years old with a congenital heart defect. Donor details come from another sample of the same person, matched by shared clones.

The chain links TRBV7-7 to TRBJ1-1; 8 nucleotides line up with TRBD1. Germline trimming cut 5 bases from V and 6 bases from J; bases unmatched to any gene: 2. This CDR3 contains 12 residues. Germline CDR1 is SSHAT and CDR2 is FNYEAQ (reference sequence). The CDR3 DNA is TGTGCCAGCAGCAAGACAGGGGCTGAAGCTTTCTTT. It codes for CASSKTGAEAFF.

The chain carries TRBV7-2 and TRBJ2-2, with a possible D match to TRBD2 (5 bases). CDR1 is SGHTA and CDR2 is FQGNSA in the germline V gene. Trimming took off 9 bases at V and 6 bases at J, with 14 bases between the two ends. The CDR3 spans 13 residues. The CDR3, as DNA: TGTGCCAGTGGGCACCCCGGGGCCGGGGAGCTGTTTTTT. It codes for CASGHPGAGELFF.

The rearrangement uses TRBV10-3 and TRBJ1-2; perhaps TRBD1 as D (5 bases). This CDR3 is 16 amino acids long. Germline V lookup: CDR1 ENHRY, CDR2 SYGVKD. Trimming shortened V by 7 bases and J by 0 bases, and 18 bases separated the two germline ends. The CDR3 region has the DNA TGTGCCATCAAACTCAAAGCCGGGGGGACTAACTATGGCTACACCTTC. It specifies CAIKLKAGGTNYGYTF.

The chain uses TRBV6-6 and TRBJ1-2; D gene ambiguous. The CDR3 is 12 residues long. The V gene lost 5 bases and the J gene lost 8 bases, with 12 bases spanning the gap. CDR1 and CDR2 from the germline V gene are MNHNY and SVGAGI (reference sequence). CDR3 DNA: TGTGCCAGCAGTCTACCGAAGACAGGCTACACCTTC. It translates to CASSLPKTGYTF.

This chain links TRBV5-4 with TRBJ1-2; D uncertain. In germline, CDR1 is SGHNT, CDR2 YYREEE (reference sequence). V was shortened by 5 bases and J by 8 bases, with 16 bases between the two germline ends. The CDR3 covers 13 residues. CDR3 region: CASSSSWARGYTF. Written as DNA, the CDR3 is TGTGCCAGCAGTTCCTCATGGGCGAGAGGCTACACCTTC.

This chain uses TRBV10-3 with TRBJ2-1, with TRBD2 as a possible D gene (6 bases). The length of the CDR3 is 13 residues. CDR1 and CDR2 from the germline V gene are ENHRY and SYGVKD. The V end lost 8 bases, the J end lost 9 bases, and 17 bases lay between the germline ends. This CDR3 reads CAIAGTSTFEQFF. Here the CDR3 DNA reads TGTGCCATCGCCGGGACTTCCACGTTTGAGCAGTTCTTC.

J is TRBJ2-4 and V is TRBV5-1, with TRBD1 identical over 7 bases. CDR3 length: 14 residues. Germline CDR1 reads SGHRS; CDR2 reads YFSETQ. After removal of 0 bases from V and 5 bases from J, the junction contained 2 bases not matched to a gene. DNA of the CDR3: TGCGCCAGCAGCTTGGGAGGGGGCGAAAACATTCAGTACTTC. Its translation: CASSLGGGENIQYF.

The V call is TRBV5-6, the J call TRBJ2-7, with D maybe TRBD2 (5 bases). The germline V gene has CDR1 SGHDT and CDR2 YYEEEE. The CDR3 consists of 14 residues. Trimming cost V 4 bases and J 3 bases, with 14 bases left between them. CDR3 amino acids: CASSVDGSYYEQYF. Here the CDR3 DNA reads TGTGCCAGCAGCGTGGATGGGAGTTACTACGAGCAGTACTTC.

This sequence joins TRBV6-1 and TRBJ2-7; D gene unclear. This CDR3 region has 15 residues. V was cut by 0 bases and J by 2 bases, with 11 bases left in between. Germline V gives CDR1 MNHNS, CDR2 SASEGT. CDR3 loop: CASSEATLTAYEQYF. The CDR3 nucleotides are TGTGCCAGCAGTGAAGCGACACTTACCGCCTACGAGCAGTACTTC.

J is TRBJ2-3 and V is TRBV10-1; D uncertain. V shed 5 bases and J shed 0 bases, with 9 bases lying between them. This CDR3 contains 14 residues. Germline V gene lookup returns CDR1 WNHNN and CDR2 SYGVQD (reference sequence). CDR3 nucleotide sequence: TGCGCCAGCAGTCACAGACGAAGCACAGATACGCAGTATTTT. It yields the protein CASSHRRSTDTQYF.

The chain combines TRBV27 with TRBJ2-1; TRBD1 aligns across 7 bases. From germline, CDR1 is MNHEY and CDR2 SMNVEV (reference sequence). V was clipped by 6 bases and J by 1 base; unmatched bases: 3. The CDR3 has 14 amino acids. The CDR3 coding sequence is TGTGCCAGCAGAGAGACAGGGTCCTACAATGAGCAGTTCTTC. Translated, it gives CASRETGSYNEQFF.

V and J are TRBV6-5 and TRBJ1-1; D not resolved. Germline loops: CDR1 MNHEY, CDR2 SVGAGI. V was pared by 0 bases and J by 8 bases, with 7 bases between. CDR3 length: 12 amino acids. CDR3: CASSYSGREAFF. As DNA, the CDR3 is TGTGCCAGCAGTTACTCAGGGAGGGAAGCTTTCTTT.

The chain carries TRBV19 and TRBJ2-1; possible D gene TRBD1, 6 bases. The germline V gene encodes CDR1 LNHDA and CDR2 SQIVND (reference sequence). The germline V and J ends were trimmed by 3 bases and 0 bases, with 15 bases remaining between them. The CDR3 is 17 amino acids. CDR3 in amino acids: CASSIGNRANSYNEQFF. The CDR3 DNA sequence: TGTGCCAGTAGTATCGGGAACAGGGCGAACTCCTACAATGAGCAGTTCTTC.

The chain couples TRBV10-3 to TRBJ1-2; unclear D gene. The CDR3 has 13 amino acids. The germline CDR1 and CDR2 sequences are ENHRY and SYGVKD. V was pared by 6 bases and J by 1 base, with 9 bases between. Here the CDR3 DNA reads TGTGCCATCAGGACCAGACTTAACTATGGCTACACCTTC. Translated: CAIRTRLNYGYTF.

The V call is TRBV29-1, the J call TRBJ2-7; no clear D. The V and J ends lost 4 bases and 2 bases respectively, with 9 bases between them. The CDR3 consists of 12 residues. The germline V gene has CDR1 SQVTM and CDR2 ANQGSEA. The CDR3 bases are TGCAGCGTTGCCCTTTTTACCTACGAGCAGTACTTC. Translated: CSVALFTYEQYF.

The chain uses TRBV7-8 and TRBJ2-3; 8 bases match TRBD2. Germline-derived CDR1 and CDR2 are SGHVS and FQNEAQ. V shed 5 bases and J 0 bases; nucleotides not matched to a gene: 16. CDR3 size: 19 residues. CDR3 amino acids: CASSPGGQGRGFSTDTQYF. CDR3 nucleotides: TGTGCCAGCAGCCCGGGGGGGCAGGGTAGGGGGTTTAGCACAGATACGCAGTATTTT.

Comment on this clone: The junction shows a germline mismatch at one end, possibly a read error. The rearrangement uses TRBV7-9 and TRBJ1-6; D is unclear. The CDR3 extends over 15 amino acids. Germline V CDR1 and CDR2: SEHNR, FQNEAQ (reference sequence). The CDR3 region is CASSLAHPPNSPLHF. CDR3 DNA: TGTGCCAGCAGCTTAGCTCACCCCCCTAATTCCCCCCTCCACTTT.

The CDR3: CASSQILGSTNYGYTF. Written as DNA, the CDR3 is TGCGCCAGCAGCCAAATATTGGGGAGTACTAACTATGGCTACACCTTC. The genes are TRBV4-3 and TRBJ1-2, with unresolved D. The CDR3 runs 16 residues. Trimming cost V 2 bases and J 0 bases, with 13 bases left between them. From germline, CDR1 is LGHNA and CDR2 YSLEER.

The chain uses TRBV29-1 and TRBJ1-6; D possibly corresponds to TRBD1 (5 bases). Germline CDR1 SQVTM, CDR2 ANQGSEA. The V end was cut by 7 bases, the J end by 7 bases, with 17 bases between. The CDR3 consists of 14 residues. CDR3 coding DNA: TGCAGCGCCCAATTGGGGGGGAACAATTCACCCCTCCACTTT. The encoded protein is CSAQLGGNNSPLHF.

V usage is TRBV27 and J usage is TRBJ1-5; 8 bases are shared with TRBD1. CDR1 and CDR2 (germline): MNHEY, SMNVEV (reference sequence). This CDR3 contains 13 residues. With V trimmed by 6 bases and J by 6 bases, 4 bases remained unmatched. The CDR3 DNA follows: TGTGCCAGCAGGGACAGGGTCGGTCAGCCCCAGCATTTT. Residues: CASRDRVGQPQHF.

The chain recombines TRBV4-1 with TRBJ1-1; 9 bases are shared with TRBD1. The CDR3 contains 20 residues. Germline CDR1 is MGHRA and CDR2 is YSYEKL. V was pared by 0 bases and J by 2 bases, with 16 bases of the junction left unmatched. This chain's CDR3 is CASSQDKKSSQGAGNTEAFF. CDR3 in DNA: TGCGCCAGCAGCCAAGATAAAAAGTCGTCACAGGGGGCGGGTAACACTGAAGCTTTCTTT.

The chain uses TRBV4-1 and TRBJ2-5, with D hard to call. V was shortened by 3 bases and J by 5 bases, with 4 bases between the two germline ends. CDR3 size: 11 residues. Germline V gene data show CDR1 as MGHRA and CDR2 as YSYEKL. The CDR3, as DNA: TGCGCCAGCAGCCACGGGGAGACCCAGTACTTC. This codes for CASSHGETQYF.